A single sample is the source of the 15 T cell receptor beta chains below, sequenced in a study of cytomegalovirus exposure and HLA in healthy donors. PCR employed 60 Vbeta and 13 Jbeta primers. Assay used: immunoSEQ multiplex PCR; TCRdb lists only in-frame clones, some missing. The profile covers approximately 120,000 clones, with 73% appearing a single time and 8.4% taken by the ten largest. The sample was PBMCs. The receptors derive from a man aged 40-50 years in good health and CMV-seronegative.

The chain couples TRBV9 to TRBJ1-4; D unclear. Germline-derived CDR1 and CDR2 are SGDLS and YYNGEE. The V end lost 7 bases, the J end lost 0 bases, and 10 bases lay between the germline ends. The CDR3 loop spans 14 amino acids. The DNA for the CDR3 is TGTGCCAGCTCCGCTGCGGCAACTAATGAAAAACTGTTTTTT. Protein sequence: CASSAAATNEKLFF.

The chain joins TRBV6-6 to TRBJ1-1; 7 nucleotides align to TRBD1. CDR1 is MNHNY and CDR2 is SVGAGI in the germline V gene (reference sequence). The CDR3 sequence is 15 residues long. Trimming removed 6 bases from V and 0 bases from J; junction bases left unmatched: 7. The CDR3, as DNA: TGTGCCAGCAGGGGGGACAGAGATATGAACACTGAAGCTTTCTTT. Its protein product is CASRGDRDMNTEAFF.

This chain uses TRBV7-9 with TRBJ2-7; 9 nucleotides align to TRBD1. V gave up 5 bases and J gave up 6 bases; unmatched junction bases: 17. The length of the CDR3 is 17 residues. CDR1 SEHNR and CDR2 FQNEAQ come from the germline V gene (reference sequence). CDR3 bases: TGTGCCAGCAGCCGAAGCCGCCGGGACAGGGTGGCTGGCGAGCAGTACTTC. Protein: CASSRSRRDRVAGEQYF.

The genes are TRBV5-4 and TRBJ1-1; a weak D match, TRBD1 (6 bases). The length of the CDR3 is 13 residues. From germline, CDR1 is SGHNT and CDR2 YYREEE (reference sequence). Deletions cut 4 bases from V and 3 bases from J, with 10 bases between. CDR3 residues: CASSAYRDTEAFF. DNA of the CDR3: TGTGCCAGCAGCGCGTACAGGGACACTGAAGCTTTCTTT.

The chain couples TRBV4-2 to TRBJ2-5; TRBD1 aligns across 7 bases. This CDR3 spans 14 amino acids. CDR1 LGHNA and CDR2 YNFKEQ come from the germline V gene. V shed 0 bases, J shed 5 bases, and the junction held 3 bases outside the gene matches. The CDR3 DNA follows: TGTGCCAGCAGCCAAGAAACAGGGGTGGAGACCCAGTACTTC. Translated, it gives CASSQETGVETQYF.

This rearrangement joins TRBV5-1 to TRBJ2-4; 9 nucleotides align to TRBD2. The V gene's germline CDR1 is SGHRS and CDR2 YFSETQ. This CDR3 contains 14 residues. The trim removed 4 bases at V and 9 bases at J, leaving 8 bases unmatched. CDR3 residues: CASSPSGVGTIQYF. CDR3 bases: TGCGCCAGCAGCCCTAGCGGGGTCGGGACCATTCAGTACTTC.

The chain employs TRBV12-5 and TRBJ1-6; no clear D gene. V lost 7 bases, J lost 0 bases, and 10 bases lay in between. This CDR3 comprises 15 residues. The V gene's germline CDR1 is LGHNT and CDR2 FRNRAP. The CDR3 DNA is TGTGCTAGTGCCCCGGAGAGCTCCTATAATTCACCCCTCCACTTT. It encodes CASAPESSYNSPLHF.

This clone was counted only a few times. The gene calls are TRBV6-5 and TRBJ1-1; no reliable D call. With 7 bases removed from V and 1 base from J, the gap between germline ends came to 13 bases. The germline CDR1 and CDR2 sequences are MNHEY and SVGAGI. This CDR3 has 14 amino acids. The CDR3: CASTGEGANTEAFF. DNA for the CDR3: TGTGCCAGCACCGGCGAGGGAGCGAACACTGAAGCTTTCTTT.

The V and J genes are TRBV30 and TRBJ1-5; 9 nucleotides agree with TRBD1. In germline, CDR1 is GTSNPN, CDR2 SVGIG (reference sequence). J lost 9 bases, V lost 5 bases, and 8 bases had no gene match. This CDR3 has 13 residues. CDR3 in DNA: TGTGCCTGGGCCGGACAGGGGATTAGGCCCCAGCATTTT. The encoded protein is CAWAGQGIRPQHF. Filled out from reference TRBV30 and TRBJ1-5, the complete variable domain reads SQTIHQWPATLVQPVGSPLSLECTVEGTSNPNLYWYRQAAGRGLQLLFYSVGIGQISSEVPQNLSASRPQDRQFILSSKKLLLSDSGFYLCAWAGQGIRPQHFGDGTRLSIL.

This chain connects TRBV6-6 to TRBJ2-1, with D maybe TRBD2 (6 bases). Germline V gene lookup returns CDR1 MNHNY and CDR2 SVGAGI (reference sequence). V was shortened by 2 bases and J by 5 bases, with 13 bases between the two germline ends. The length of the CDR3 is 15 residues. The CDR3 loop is CASSYGGGANNEQFF. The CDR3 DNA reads TGTGCCAGCAGTTACGGTGGAGGGGCGAACAATGAGCAGTTCTTC.

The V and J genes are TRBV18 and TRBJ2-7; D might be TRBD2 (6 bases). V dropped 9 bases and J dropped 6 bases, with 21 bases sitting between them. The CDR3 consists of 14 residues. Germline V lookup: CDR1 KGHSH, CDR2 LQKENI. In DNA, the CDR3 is TGTGCCAGTTCGATAAGGGAGGCGGGCGGCGAGCAGTACTTC. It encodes CASSIREAGGEQYF.

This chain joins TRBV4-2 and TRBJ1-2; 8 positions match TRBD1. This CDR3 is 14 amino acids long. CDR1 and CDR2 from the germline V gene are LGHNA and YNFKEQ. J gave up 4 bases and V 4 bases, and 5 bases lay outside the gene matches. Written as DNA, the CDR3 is TGTGCCAGCAGCCGTGACAGGGGTAGCTATGGCTACACCTTC. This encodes CASSRDRGSYGYTF.

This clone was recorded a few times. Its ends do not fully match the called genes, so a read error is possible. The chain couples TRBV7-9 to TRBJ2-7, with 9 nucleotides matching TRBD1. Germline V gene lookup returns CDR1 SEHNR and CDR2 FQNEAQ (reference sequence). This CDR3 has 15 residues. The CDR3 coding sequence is TGTTCCAGCAGCTCACTGGACAGGGGTTCCTACGAGCAGTACTTC. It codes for CSSSSLDRGSYEQYF.

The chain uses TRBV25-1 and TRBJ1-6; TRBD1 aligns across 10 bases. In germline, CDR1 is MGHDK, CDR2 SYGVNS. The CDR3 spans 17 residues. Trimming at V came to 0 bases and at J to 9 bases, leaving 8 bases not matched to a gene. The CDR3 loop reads CASSEYVGQGVGSPLHF. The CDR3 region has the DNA TGTGCCAGCAGTGAATACGTAGGACAGGGGGTCGGTTCACCCCTCCACTTT.

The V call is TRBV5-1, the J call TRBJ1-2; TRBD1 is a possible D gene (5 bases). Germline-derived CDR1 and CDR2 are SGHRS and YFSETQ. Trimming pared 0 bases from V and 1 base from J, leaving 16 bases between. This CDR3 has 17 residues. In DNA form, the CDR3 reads TGCGCCAGCAGCTTGGCCCCCGAGGACATCCTTAACTATGGCTACACCTTC. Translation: CASSLAPEDILNYGYTF.